This T cell receptor beta chain was documented in a study of T cell responses to AZD1222 COVID-19 vaccine. Points from the study as a whole: The study found Spike-specific TCR breadth and depth rose after two AZD1222 doses. Clonal diversity was possibly underestimated, and white British individuals and females predominated among donors.

Here immunoSEQ multiplex PCR was the method, and the copy in TCRdb shows in-frame clones only, minus some. The sample has roughly 140,000 clones, roughly 90% seen once. This CDR3 has 15 amino acids. The germline CDR1 and CDR2 sequences are KGHSH and LQKENI. Trimming stripped 0 bases from V and 9 bases from J, with 12 bases between. The table lists this clone with a few counts. No antigen is known for it. V is TRBV18 and J is TRBJ1-6, with D possibly TRBD1 on 5 matching bases. This receptor was identified in an adult in good health. The material sequenced was peripheral blood, taken on day 0 of AZD1222 vaccination. The CDR3 nucleotides are TGTGCCAGCTCACCACCGGGGCACGAGGGTTCACCCCTCCACTTT. Translation: CASSPPGHEGSPLHF.